The clone carrying this T cell receptor beta chain was seen once. Its antigen is as yet unknown. The data were obtained in a study of cytomegalovirus exposure and HLA in healthy donors. Findings and caveats of the study: First-cohort TCR clusters were later found to tend to co-occur in the approximately 120 validation repertoires.

V dropped 6 bases and J dropped 5; count of bases not matched to a gene: 0. This CDR3 has 13 residues. Germline CDR1 reads MDHEN; CDR2 reads SYDVKM. TCRdb's table, derived via immunoSEQ multiplex PCR, lists solely in-frame clones and lacks some. The sample consists of roughly 330,000 clones, roughly 87% of them appearing once. The source material was PBMCs. The clonotype was recovered from a woman aged 25-40 years in good health and CMV-seropositive. The V gene is TRBV28, the J gene TRBJ1-5; TRBD1 matches 11 bases. CDR3: CASRGQGDQPQHF. CDR3 bases: TGTGCCAGCAGGGGACAGGGGGATCAGCCCCAGCATTTT.